Below, one T cell receptor (beta chain) is given with its context. This record comes from a study of blood T cell repertoires in COVID-19. V lost 6 bases and J lost 2; bases outside the gene matches: 12. This CDR3 comprises 16 residues. Germline V gene sequence: CDR1 SGHAT, CDR2 FQNNGV. Only in-frame clones appear in the TCRdb table, and some are missing; sequencing was by immunoSEQ multiplex PCR. Of roughly 68,000 clones in the sample, around 90% were seen once. The chain links TRBV11-2 to TRBJ2-5; TRBD2 aligns across 7 bases. Sequences were obtained from peripheral blood. This receptor was obtained from a woman older than 75 with active COVID-19. The CDR3 is CASSAGGSLIQETQYF. CDR3 DNA sequence: TGTGCCAGCAGTGCGGGCGGGAGCCTTATACAAGAGACCCAGTACTTC.